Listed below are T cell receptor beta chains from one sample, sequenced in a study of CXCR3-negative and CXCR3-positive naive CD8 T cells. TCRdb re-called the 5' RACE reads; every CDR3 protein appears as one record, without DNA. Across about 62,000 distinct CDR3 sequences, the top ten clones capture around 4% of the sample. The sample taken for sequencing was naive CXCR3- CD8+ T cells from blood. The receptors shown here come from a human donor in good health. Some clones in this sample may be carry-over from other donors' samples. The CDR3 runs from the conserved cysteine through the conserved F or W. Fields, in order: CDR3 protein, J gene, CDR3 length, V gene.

CDR3: CASGFGTGNTEAFF
J: TRBJ1-1
length: 14
V: TRBV5-1

CDR3: CASSISLNTEAFF
J: TRBJ1-1
length: 13
V: TRBV19

CDR3: CASSFRGGNTEAFF
J: TRBJ1-1
length: 14
V: TRBV28

CDR3: CSVEGKGYEQYF
J: TRBJ2-7
length: 12
V: TRBV29-1

CDR3: CSVQGTDPEAFF
J: TRBJ1-1
length: 12
V: TRBV29-1

CDR3: CATEALAPFYTF
J: TRBJ1-2
length: 12
V: TRBV2

CDR3: CASRYTGDTQYF
J: TRBJ2-3
length: 12
V: TRBV12-3/TRBV12-4

CDR3: CASSYSPGGYEQFF
J: TRBJ2-1
length: 14
V: TRBV6-2/TRBV6-3

CDR3: CASSDYSTDTQYF
J: TRBJ2-3
length: 13
V: TRBV6-4

CDR3: CASSYSAAGFAFF
J: TRBJ1-1
length: 13
V: TRBV6-2/TRBV6-3

CDR3: CASSPGQQNTEAFF
J: TRBJ1-1
length: 14
V: TRBV25-1

CDR3: CASSPPVADTQYF
J: TRBJ2-3
length: 13
V: TRBV14

CDR3: CSVVWINTGELFF
J: TRBJ2-2
length: 13
V: TRBV29-1

CDR3: CSVEAGDPPYTQYF
J: TRBJ2-3
length: 14
V: TRBV29-1

CDR3: CASSLVRAGQTEAFF
J: TRBJ1-1
length: 15
V: TRBV7-9

CDR3: CASSLEMGQHSYEQYF
J: TRBJ2-7
length: 16
V: TRBV12-3/TRBV12-4

CDR3: CASSTSPFGDYGYTF
J: TRBJ1-2
length: 15
V: TRBV28

CDR3: CASTRTGGVQPQHF
J: TRBJ1-5
length: 14
V: TRBV12-3/TRBV12-4

CDR3: CSAYQRQAPGELFF
J: TRBJ2-2
length: 14
V: TRBV29-1

CDR3: CASSYSQGPAYVNTQYF
J: TRBJ2-3
length: 17
V: TRBV6-6

CDR3: CASSQARQGVGNEQYF
J: TRBJ2-7
length: 16
V: TRBV4-2

CDR3: CASSFQGTSGSTDTQYF
J: TRBJ2-3
length: 17
V: TRBV7-2

CDR3: CASSLAQPNTGELFF
J: TRBJ2-2
length: 15
V: TRBV7-9

CDR3: CANRPLGTDTQYF
J: TRBJ2-3
length: 13
V: TRBV6-6

CDR3: CASSYEERGRYQETQYF
J: TRBJ2-5
length: 17
V: TRBV6-6

CDR3: CSARVGASNQPQHF
J: TRBJ1-5
length: 14
V: TRBV20-1

CDR3: CASSLTGELFF
J: TRBJ2-2
length: 11
V: TRBV7-3

CDR3: CASSLVGRGGPPETQYF
J: TRBJ2-5
length: 17
V: TRBV7-9